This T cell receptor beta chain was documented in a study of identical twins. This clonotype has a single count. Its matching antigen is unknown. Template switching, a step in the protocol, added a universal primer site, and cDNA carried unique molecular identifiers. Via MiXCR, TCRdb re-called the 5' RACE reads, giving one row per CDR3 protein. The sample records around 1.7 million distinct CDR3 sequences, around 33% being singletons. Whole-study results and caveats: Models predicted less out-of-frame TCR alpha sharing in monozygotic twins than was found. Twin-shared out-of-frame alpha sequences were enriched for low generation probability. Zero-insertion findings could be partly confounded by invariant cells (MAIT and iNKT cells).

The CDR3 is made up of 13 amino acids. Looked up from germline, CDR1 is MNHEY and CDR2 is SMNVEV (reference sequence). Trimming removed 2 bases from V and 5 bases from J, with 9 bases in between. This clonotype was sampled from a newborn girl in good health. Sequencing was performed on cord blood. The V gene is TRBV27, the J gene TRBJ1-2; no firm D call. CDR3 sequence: CASSLTAEYGYTF. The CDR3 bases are TGTGCCAGCAGTTTAACAGCGGAATATGGCTACACCTTC.